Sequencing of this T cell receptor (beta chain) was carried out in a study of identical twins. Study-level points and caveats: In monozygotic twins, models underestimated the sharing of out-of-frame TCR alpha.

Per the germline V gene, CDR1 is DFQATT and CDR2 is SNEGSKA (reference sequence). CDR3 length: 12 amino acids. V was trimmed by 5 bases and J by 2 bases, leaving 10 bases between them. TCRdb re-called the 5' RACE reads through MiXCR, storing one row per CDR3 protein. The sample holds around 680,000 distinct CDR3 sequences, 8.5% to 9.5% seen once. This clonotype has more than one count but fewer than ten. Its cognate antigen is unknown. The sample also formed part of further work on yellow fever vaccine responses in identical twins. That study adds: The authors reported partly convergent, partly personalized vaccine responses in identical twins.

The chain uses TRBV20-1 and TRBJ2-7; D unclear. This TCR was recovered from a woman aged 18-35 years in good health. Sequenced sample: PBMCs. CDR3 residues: CSAYYETYEQYF. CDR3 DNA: TGCAGTGCTTATTACGAAACCTACGAGCAGTACTTC.